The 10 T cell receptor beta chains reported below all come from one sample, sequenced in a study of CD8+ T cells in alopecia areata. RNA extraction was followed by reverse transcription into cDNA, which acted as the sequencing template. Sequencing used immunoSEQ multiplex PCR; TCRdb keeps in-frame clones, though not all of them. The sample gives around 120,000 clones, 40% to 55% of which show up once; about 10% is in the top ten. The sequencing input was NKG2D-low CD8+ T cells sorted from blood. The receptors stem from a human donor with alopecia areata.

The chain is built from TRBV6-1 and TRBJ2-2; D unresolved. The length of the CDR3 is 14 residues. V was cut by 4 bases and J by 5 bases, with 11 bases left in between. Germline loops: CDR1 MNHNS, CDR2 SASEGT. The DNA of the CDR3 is TGTGCCAGCAGTGGGAATTGGGAAACCGGGGAGCTGTTTTTT. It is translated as CASSGNWETGELFF.

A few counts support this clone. The CDR3 DNA reads as TGTGCCAGCAGCAAAATGAACACTGAAGCTTTCTTT. Translation: CASSKMNTEAFF. This chain connects TRBV7-9 to TRBJ1-1; D is unresolved. The CDR3 has 12 amino acids. The V end lost 5 bases, the J end lost 0 bases, and 4 bases lay between the germline ends. From germline, CDR1 is SEHNR and CDR2 FQNEAQ (reference sequence).

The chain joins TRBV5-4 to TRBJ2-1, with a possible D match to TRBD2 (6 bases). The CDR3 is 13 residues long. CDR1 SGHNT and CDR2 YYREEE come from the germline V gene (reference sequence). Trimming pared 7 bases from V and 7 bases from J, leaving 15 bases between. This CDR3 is CASRRDSLNEQFF. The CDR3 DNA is TGTGCCAGCCGCCGGGACTCGTTAAATGAGCAGTTCTTC. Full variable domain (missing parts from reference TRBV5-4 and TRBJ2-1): ETGVTQSPTHLIKTRGQQVTLRCSSQSGHNTVSWYQQALGQGPQFIFQYYREEENGRGNFPPRFSGLQFPNYSSELNVNALELDDSALYLCASRRDSLNEQFFGPGTRLTVL.

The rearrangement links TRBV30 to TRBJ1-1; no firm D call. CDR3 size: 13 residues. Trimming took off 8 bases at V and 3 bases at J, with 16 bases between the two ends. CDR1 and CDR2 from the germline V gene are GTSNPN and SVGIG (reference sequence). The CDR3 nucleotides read TGTGCCGCGACCCCAGACGGAGACACTGAAGCTTTCTTT. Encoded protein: CAATPDGDTEAFF.

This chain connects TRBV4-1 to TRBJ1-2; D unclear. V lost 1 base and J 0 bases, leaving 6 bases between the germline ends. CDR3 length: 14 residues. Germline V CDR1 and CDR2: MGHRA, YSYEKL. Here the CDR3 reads CASSQGLPNYGYTF. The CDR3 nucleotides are TGCGCCAGCAGCCAAGGCCTCCCTAACTATGGCTACACCTTC.

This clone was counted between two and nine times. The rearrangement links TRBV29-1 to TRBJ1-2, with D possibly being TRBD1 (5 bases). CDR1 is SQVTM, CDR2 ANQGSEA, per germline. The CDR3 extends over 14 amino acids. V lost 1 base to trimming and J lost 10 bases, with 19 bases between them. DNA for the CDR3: TGCAGCGTTGAAGCACCCGGGGAGGGGCCCGACTACACCTTC. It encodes CSVEAPGEGPDYTF.

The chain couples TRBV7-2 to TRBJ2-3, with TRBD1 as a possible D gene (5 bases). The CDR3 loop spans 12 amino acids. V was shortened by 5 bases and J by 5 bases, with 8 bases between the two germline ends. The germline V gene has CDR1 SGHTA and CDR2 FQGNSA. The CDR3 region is CASSPRVDTQYF. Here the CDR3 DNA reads TGTGCCAGCAGCCCCAGGGTAGATACGCAGTATTTT.

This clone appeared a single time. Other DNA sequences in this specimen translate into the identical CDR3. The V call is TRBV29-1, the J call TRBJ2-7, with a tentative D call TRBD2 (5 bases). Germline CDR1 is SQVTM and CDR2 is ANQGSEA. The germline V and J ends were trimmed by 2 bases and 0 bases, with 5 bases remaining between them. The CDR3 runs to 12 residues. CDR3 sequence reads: CSVELASYEQYF. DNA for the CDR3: TGCAGCGTTGAACTAGCCTCCTACGAGCAGTACTTC.

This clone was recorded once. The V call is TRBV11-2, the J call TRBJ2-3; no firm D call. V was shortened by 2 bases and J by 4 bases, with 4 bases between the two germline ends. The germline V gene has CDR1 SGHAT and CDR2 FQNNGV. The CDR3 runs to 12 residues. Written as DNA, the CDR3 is TGTGCCAGCAGCTTATTTTCAGATACGCAGTATTTT. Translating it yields CASSLFSDTQYF.

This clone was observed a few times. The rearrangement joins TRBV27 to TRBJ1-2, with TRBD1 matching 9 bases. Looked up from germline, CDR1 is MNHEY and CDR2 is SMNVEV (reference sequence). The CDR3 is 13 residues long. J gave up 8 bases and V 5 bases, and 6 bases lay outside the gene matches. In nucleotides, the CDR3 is TGTGCCAGCAGTCCCGGGACAGGGACCGGCTACACCTTC. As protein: CASSPGTGTGYTF.